This T cell receptor beta chain was documented in a study of T cells in Graves' hyperthyroidism and ophthalmopathy. The investigators amplified TCR beta CDR3 regions from RNA transcripts. With the HTBI primer set, the TCR CDR3 went through a first round of RT-PCR. TCRdb reprocessed the multiplex PCR reads via MiXCR and lists one record per CDR3 protein. Among around 290,000 distinct CDR3 sequences listed, 12% to 15% were seen once. From germline, CDR1 is MNHEY and CDR2 SVGEGT. Trimming cost V 7 bases and J 0 bases, with 13 bases left between them. The CDR3 consists of 16 residues. This clonotype has more than one count but fewer than ten.

V is TRBV6-2 or TRBV6-3 and J is TRBJ2-6; D is unresolved. The receptor's source is a woman between 40 and 50 years old with Graves' hyperthyroidism. Input material: blood. CDR3 in DNA: TGTGCCAGCATTAGAGTTTTGGGCTCTGGGGCCAACGTCCTGACTTTC. As protein: CASIRVLGSGANVLTF.